This is a list of T cell receptor beta chains from one sample in a study of regulatory and conventional T cells in RAG deficiency. Repertoires were generated with immunoSEQ multiplex PCR, while TCRdb's copy carries only in-frame clones and drops some. This table has around 29,000 clones, roughly 96% appearing once. These data were also reused for a study on regulatory T cells.

Sequencing was performed on CD25- CD4+ T cells sorted from blood. The source is a human donor in good health. Both conserved end residues are part of each CDR3. A D gene is named only where the DNA matches it firmly. Some rows mark clone size as missing; the rest say once, few, many or name a class of expanded clone.

size: -
V: TRBV7-2
D: TRBD1
J: TRBJ1-1
DNA: TGTGCCAGCAGCCGCAGGACCCAGGGGGCAATCGCTGAAGCTTTCTTT
CDR3: CASSRRTQGAIAEAFF

size: -
V: TRBV15
D: -
J: TRBJ2-7
DNA: TGTGCCACCAGCAGAGGGGACACCCGCTACGAGCAGTACTTC
CDR3: CATSRGDTRYEQYF

size: -
V: TRBV13
D: -
J: TRBJ1-6
DNA: TGTGCCAGCAGCTTATTACTGAGCTCCTATAATTCACCCCTCCACTTT
CDR3: CASSLLLSSYNSPLHF

size: few
V: TRBV5-4
D: -
J: TRBJ2-2
DNA: TGTGCCAGCAGCTTTTTAGTTGTCGGGGAGCTGTTTTTT
CDR3: CASSFLVVGELFF

size: -
V: TRBV19
D: -
J: TRBJ1-4
DNA: TGTGCCAGCAAAGAAATCACAGGGTCTGGTGAAAAACTGTTTTTT
CDR3: CASKEITGSGEKLFF

size: -
V: TRBV18
D: TRBD1
J: TRBJ1-4
DNA: TGTGCCAGCTCACCGTCCCGGGACAGGGTCACTAATGAAAAACTGTTTTTT
CDR3: CASSPSRDRVTNEKLFF

size: -
V: TRBV25-1
D: -
J: TRBJ1-4
DNA: TGTGCCAGCAGTGTAGGGTGGGGGGGGGAACTGTTTTTT
CDR3: CASSVGWGGELFF

size: -
V: TRBV10-3
D: -
J: TRBJ2-3
DNA: TGTGCCATCAGTGAGTCGACGGGGGATACGCAGTATTTT
CDR3: CAISESTGDTQYF

size: -
V: TRBV5-1
D: TRBD1
J: TRBJ1-6
DNA: TGCGCCAGCAGCGCCTGGGGGACAGGGGCGCCTGGAGACCCACCCCTCCACTTT
CDR3: CASSAWGTGAPGDPPLHF

size: -
V: TRBV29-1
D: TRBD1
J: TRBJ1-2
DNA: TGCAGCGTTGGAGACACAGGGGGAGGCTACACCTTC
CDR3: CSVGDTGGGYTF

size: -
V: TRBV6-1
D: -
J: TRBJ1-1
DNA: TGTGCCAGCAGTCGCGGGCAATGGGGGAACACTGAAGCTTTCTTT
CDR3: CASSRGQWGNTEAFF

size: once
V: TRBV7-2
D: TRBD1
J: TRBJ1-1
DNA: TGTGCCAGCAGCTTATTGGGACAGCGGACTGAAGCTTTCTTT
CDR3: CASSLLGQRTEAFF

size: once
V: TRBV10-1
D: TRBD1
J: TRBJ2-7
DNA: TGCGCCAGCAGTGGGGGACAGGGATACGAGCAGTACTTC
CDR3: CASSGGQGYEQYF

size: -
V: TRBV2
D: -
J: TRBJ1-2
DNA: TGTGCCAGCAGTGAATTAGCAGTGGCCTATGGCTACACCTTC
CDR3: CASSELAVAYGYTF

size: -
V: TRBV5-1
D: -
J: TRBJ1-1
DNA: TGCGCCAGCAGCTGGGGGGAAATAAACACTGAAGCTTTCTTT
CDR3: CASSWGEINTEAFF

size: -
V: TRBV5-1
D: TRBD2
J: TRBJ2-3
DNA: TGCGCCAGCAGCTTGCCTAGCGGGGGCGCAGATACGCAGTATTTT
CDR3: CASSLPSGGADTQYF

size: -
V: TRBV5-1
D: -
J: TRBJ2-5
DNA: TGCGCCAGCAGCTTTGATAGGGGCGGCGAGACCCAGTACTTC
CDR3: CASSFDRGGETQYF

size: once
V: TRBV9
D: -
J: TRBJ1-1
DNA: TGTGCCAGCAGCGTAGGGAATCGAGGGATCACTGAAGCTTTCTTT
CDR3: CASSVGNRGITEAFF

size: -
V: TRBV4-1
D: -
J: TRBJ1-2
DNA: TGCGCCAGCAGCCCCGGGAAAGGCTATGGCTACACCTTC
CDR3: CASSPGKGYGYTF

size: -
V: TRBV5-1
D: TRBD2
J: TRBJ2-7
DNA: TGCGCCAGTCGGTGGATAGCGGGGGGGCGCGAGCAGTACTTC
CDR3: CASRWIAGGREQYF

size: -
V: TRBV7-3
D: TRBD1
J: TRBJ1-6
DNA: TGTGCCAGCAGCTTAGGACAGGCTTCTAATTCACCCCTCCACTTT
CDR3: CASSLGQASNSPLHF

size: -
V: TRBV5-1
D: -
J: TRBJ1-5
DNA: TGCGCCAGCAGCTTGCGGGACACACCACCTCCAGGCAATCAGCCCCAGCATTTT
CDR3: CASSLRDTPPPGNQPQHF

size: -
V: TRBV28
D: TRBD1
J: TRBJ1-2
DNA: TGTGCCAGCAGGAGACAGGGGTTCAACTATGGCTACACCTTC
CDR3: CASRRQGFNYGYTF

size: once
V: TRBV6-5
D: TRBD1
J: TRBJ2-7
DNA: TGTGCCAGCAGGTCCGGGACAGGGTATGAGGAGCAGTACTTC
CDR3: CASRSGTGYEEQYF

size: -
V: TRBV5-5
D: -
J: TRBJ1-2
DNA: TGTGCCAGCAGCTTGGCCCCCTCTAACTATGGCTACACCTTC
CDR3: CASSLAPSNYGYTF

size: -
V: TRBV27
D: TRBD1
J: TRBJ2-7
DNA: TGTGCCAGCAGTCTACGGACAGGCCCTTACTACGAGCAGTACTTC
CDR3: CASSLRTGPYYEQYF

size: -
V: TRBV11-2
D: -
J: TRBJ2-7
DNA: TGTGCCAGCAGCTTAGATTCCCCCCAATACGAGCAGTACTTC
CDR3: CASSLDSPQYEQYF

size: -
V: TRBV5-6
D: TRBD1
J: TRBJ1-4
DNA: TGTGCCAGCAGCTTGGAGACAGGGCTGGCCTCAACTAATGAAAAACTGTTTTTT
CDR3: CASSLETGLASTNEKLFF

size: -
V: TRBV28
D: TRBD1
J: TRBJ2-7
DNA: TGTGCCAGCAGTGCCGCCGGGACAGGGGACCACGAGCAGTACTTC
CDR3: CASSAAGTGDHEQYF

size: once
V: TRBV7-2
D: TRBD1
J: TRBJ1-1
DNA: TGTGCCAGCAGCCGGTGGGGACAGGGGGCTTCGGGGACTGAAGCTTTCTTT
CDR3: CASSRWGQGASGTEAFF

size: -
V: TRBV9
D: -
J: TRBJ1-1
DNA: TGTGCCAGCAGCCCCAACGTAGGACTCCTTGAAGCTTTCTTT
CDR3: CASSPNVGLLEAFF

size: -
V: TRBV7-8
D: -
J: TRBJ1-2
DNA: TGTGCCAGCAGTAGGGGCCCCCTCTATGGCTACACCTTC
CDR3: CASSRGPLYGYTF

size: -
V: TRBV5-1
D: -
J: TRBJ2-3
DNA: TGCGCCAGCAGCTTGGGCGGGAGCACAGATACGCAGTATTTT
CDR3: CASSLGGSTDTQYF

size: -
V: TRBV28
D: TRBD1
J: TRBJ1-2
DNA: TGTGCCAGCAGTTTCCGCGACAGGGGGACATGGTATGGCTACACCTTC
CDR3: CASSFRDRGTWYGYTF

size: -
V: TRBV6-5
D: -
J: TRBJ2-3
DNA: TGTGCCAGCAGTGCCAGTGGAGATACGCAGTATTTT
CDR3: CASSASGDTQYF

size: -
V: TRBV5-1
D: TRBD1
J: TRBJ1-5
DNA: TGCGCCAGCAGCTTGGCAGGGGGCCATCAGCCCCAGCATTTT
CDR3: CASSLAGGHQPQHF

size: -
V: TRBV9
D: -
J: TRBJ1-6
DNA: TGTGCCAGCAGCCCGATAGGGGGTAATACCTATAATTCACCCCTCCACTTT
CDR3: CASSPIGGNTYNSPLHF

size: -
V: TRBV7-9
D: TRBD2
J: TRBJ2-2
DNA: TGTGCCAGCAGCGACACTAGCGCGGGCACCGGGGAGCTGTTTTTT
CDR3: CASSDTSAGTGELFF

size: -
V: TRBV27
D: -
J: TRBJ1-2
DNA: TGTGCCAGCAGTCTACGACAGGTTCCCTCAGAGGTTTATGGCTACACCTTC
CDR3: CASSLRQVPSEVYGYTF

size: -
V: TRBV6-5
D: -
J: TRBJ1-3
DNA: TGTGCCAGCAGTCGCAGGGAGGGTGGAAACACCATATATTTT
CDR3: CASSRREGGNTIYF

size: -
V: TRBV15
D: TRBD1
J: TRBJ1-4
DNA: TGTGCCACCAGCAGAGTACAGGGGGCGAGGGCAACTAATGAAAAACTGTTTTTT
CDR3: CATSRVQGARATNEKLFF

size: once
V: TRBV5-1
D: TRBD2
J: TRBJ2-7
DNA: TGCGCCAGCAGCCCCAGACTAGCGGGGGGGCGAGTTGAGCAGTACTTC
CDR3: CASSPRLAGGRVEQYF

size: -
V: TRBV5-1
D: -
J: TRBJ1-3
DNA: TGCGCCAGCTCCAGTCACTCTGGAAACACCATATATTTT
CDR3: CASSSHSGNTIYF

size: -
V: TRBV18
D: -
J: TRBJ1-5
DNA: TGTGCCAGCTCACCCAAAAACGGTCAGCCCCAGCATTTT
CDR3: CASSPKNGQPQHF